This note documents a single T cell receptor (beta chain) sequence. Its target is unknown. The sample is drawn from a study of T cells in Graves' hyperthyroidism and ophthalmopathy. Points from the study as a whole: The model identified upcoming ophthalmopathy a median about 6.5 months ahead of onset. Blood samples included most of the expanded thyroid clonotypes exceeding 0.001.

TCR beta CDR3 sequences were amplified from RNA transcripts. Primed by the HTBI set, a first-round RT-PCR was run on the TCR CDR3. TCRdb reprocessed the multiplex PCR reads with MiXCR, giving one entry per CDR3 protein. The sample shows more than 550,000 distinct CDR3 sequences, about 45% of them seen only once. The V gene's germline CDR1 is SGHTA and CDR2 FQGNSA. V shed 5 bases and J 7 bases; nucleotides not matched to a gene: 9. The CDR3 is 15 amino acids. Patients having uncontrolled infection, another autoimmune disease, pregnancy or lactation were not included. J is TRBJ2-7 and V is TRBV7-2, with 12 positions matching TRBD2. The sequenced sample was peripheral blood or thyroid tissue (not recorded which). This receptor was identified in an adult man with Graves' disease, either hyperthyroidism or ophthalmopathy (not recorded which). This chain's CDR3 is CASSAALAGGSEQYF. The CDR3 DNA reads TGTGCCAGCAGCGCAGCACTAGCGGGGGGCAGTGAGCAGTACTTC.